This T cell receptor beta chain emerged from a study of T cells in Graves' hyperthyroidism and ophthalmopathy. PBMCs came from 9 to 10 ml fresh peripheral blood. This clonotype has a count of ten or more. TCR beta CDR3 regions were amplified from RNA. The study used the HTBI primer set for a first-round RT-PCR of the TCR CDR3. TCRdb re-called the multiplex PCR reads with MiXCR, one entry per CDR3 protein. The repertoire holds over 200,000 distinct CDR3 sequences, with approximately 16% as singletons. Trimming took 1 base from V and 1 from J, leaving 13 bases between them. The CDR3 has 16 amino acids. Germline CDR1 is SGHTA and CDR2 is FQGNSA.

What was sequenced was blood. This clonotype was obtained from a man aged 35 to 55 with Graves' hyperthyroidism. The chain combines TRBV7-2 with TRBJ1-1; possible D gene TRBD1, 5 bases. The CDR3 spells CASSLDSRGGNTEAFF. DNA for the CDR3: TGTGCCAGCAGCTTAGACTCACGGGGGGGGAACACTGAAGCTTTCTTT.